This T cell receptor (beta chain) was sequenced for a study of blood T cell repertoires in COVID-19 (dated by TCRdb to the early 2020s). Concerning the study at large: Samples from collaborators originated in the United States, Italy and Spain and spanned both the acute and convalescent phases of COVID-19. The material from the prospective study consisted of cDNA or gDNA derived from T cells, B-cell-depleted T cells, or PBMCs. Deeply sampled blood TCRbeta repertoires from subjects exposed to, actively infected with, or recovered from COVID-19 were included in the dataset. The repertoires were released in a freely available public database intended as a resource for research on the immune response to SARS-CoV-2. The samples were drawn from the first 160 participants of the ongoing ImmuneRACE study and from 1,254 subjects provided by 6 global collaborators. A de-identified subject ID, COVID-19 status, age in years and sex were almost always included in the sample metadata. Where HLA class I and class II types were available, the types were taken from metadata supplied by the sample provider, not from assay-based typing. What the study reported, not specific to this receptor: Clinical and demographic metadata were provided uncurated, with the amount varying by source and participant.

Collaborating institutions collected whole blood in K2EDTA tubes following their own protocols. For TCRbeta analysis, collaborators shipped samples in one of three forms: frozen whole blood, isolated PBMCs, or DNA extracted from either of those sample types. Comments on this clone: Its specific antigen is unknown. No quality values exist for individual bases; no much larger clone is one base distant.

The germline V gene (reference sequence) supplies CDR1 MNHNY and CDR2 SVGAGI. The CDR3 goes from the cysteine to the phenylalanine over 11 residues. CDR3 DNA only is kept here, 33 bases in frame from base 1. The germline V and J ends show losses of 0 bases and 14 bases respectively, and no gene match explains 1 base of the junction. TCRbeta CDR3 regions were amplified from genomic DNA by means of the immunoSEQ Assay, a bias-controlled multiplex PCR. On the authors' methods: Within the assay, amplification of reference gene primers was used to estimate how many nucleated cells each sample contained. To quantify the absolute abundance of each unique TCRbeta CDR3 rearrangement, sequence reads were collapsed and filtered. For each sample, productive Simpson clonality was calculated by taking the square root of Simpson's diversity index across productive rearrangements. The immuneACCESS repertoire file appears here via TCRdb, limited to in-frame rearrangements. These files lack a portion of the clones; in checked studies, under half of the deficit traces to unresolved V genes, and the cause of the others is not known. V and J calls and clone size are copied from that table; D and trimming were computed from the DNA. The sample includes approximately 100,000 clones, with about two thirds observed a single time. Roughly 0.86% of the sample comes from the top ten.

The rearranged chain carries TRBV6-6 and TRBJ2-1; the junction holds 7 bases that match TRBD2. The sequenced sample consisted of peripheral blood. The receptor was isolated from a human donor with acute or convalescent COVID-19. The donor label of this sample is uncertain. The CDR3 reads CASSYSGREFF. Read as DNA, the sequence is TGTGCCAGCAGTTACTCGGGGAGGGAGTTCTTC.